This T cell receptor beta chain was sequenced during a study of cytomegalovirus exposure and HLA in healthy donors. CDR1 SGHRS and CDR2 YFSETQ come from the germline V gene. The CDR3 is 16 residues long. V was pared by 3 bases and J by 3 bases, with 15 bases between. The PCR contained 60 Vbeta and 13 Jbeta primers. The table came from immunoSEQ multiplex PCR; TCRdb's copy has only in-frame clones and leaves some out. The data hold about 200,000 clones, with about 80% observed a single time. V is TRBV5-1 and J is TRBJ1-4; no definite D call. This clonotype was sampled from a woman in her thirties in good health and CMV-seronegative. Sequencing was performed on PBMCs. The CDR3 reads CASSSKSGWSNEKLFF. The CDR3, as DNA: TGCGCCAGCAGCTCAAAATCGGGGTGGTCTAATGAAAAACTGTTTTTT.